A single sample is the source of the 30 T cell receptor beta chains below, sequenced in a study of CD8+ T cells in alopecia areata. The authors extracted RNA and reverse transcribed it into cDNA as the sequencing template. Repertoires were generated with immunoSEQ multiplex PCR, while TCRdb's copy carries only in-frame clones and drops some. The table has roughly 200,000 clones, around two fifths seen once. This sample's treatment: oral pan-JAK inhibitor, 5-10 mg twice daily. Sequencing used CD4+ T cells sorted from blood, obtained between weeks 30 and 35, from a patient treated with tofacitinib. The origin of the receptors is a human donor with alopecia areata.

In this sample, this clone turned up a few times. This chain uses TRBV11-2 with TRBJ2-7, with D unclear. V lost 5 bases, J lost 2 bases, and 16 bases lay in between. This CDR3 is built from 15 residues. CDR1 SGHAT and CDR2 FQNNGV come from the germline V gene. CDR3 nucleotides: TGTGCCAGCAGCCGAAGTGAGTCTACAACCTACGAGCAGTACTTC. Its protein is CASSRSESTTYEQYF.

V usage is TRBV27 and J usage is TRBJ1-2, with unresolved D. CDR3 length equals 14 residues. The ends were cut back, 5 bases at V and 5 bases at J, with 15 bases in the middle. The germline CDR1 and CDR2 sequences are MNHEY and SMNVEV (reference sequence). The CDR3 loop reads CASSPGGWSYGYTF. In DNA form, the CDR3 reads TGTGCCAGCAGTCCAGGAGGATGGAGTTATGGCTACACCTTC.

This clone was seen only a few times. This chain uses TRBV29-1 with TRBJ1-1, with 8 bases aligning to TRBD1. CDR3 length: 10 amino acids. V lost 6 bases and J lost 10; bases outside the gene matches: 4. Germline loops: CDR1 SQVTM, CDR2 ANQGSEA. CDR3 coding DNA: TGCAGCGTAGGACAGGGAGGAGCTTTCTTT. Translation gives CSVGQGGAFF.

The sample holds a few counts of this clone. V usage is TRBV7-9 and J usage is TRBJ2-4, with 10 bases fitting TRBD2. Germline CDR1 SEHNR, CDR2 FQNEAQ (reference sequence). The CDR3 has 14 amino acids. Losses at the gene ends were 8 bases for V and 3 bases for J; bases not matched to a gene: 4. The CDR3 DNA reads TGTGCCAGCGAGGGACTAGCGAGCAAAAACATTCAGTACTTC. Amino acid sequence: CASEGLASKNIQYF.

The chain recombines TRBV6-1 with TRBJ1-1, with D perhaps matching TRBD1 (5 bases). The length of the CDR3 is 16 residues. Germline V gene sequence: CDR1 MNHNS, CDR2 SASEGT. V dropped 1 base and J dropped 5 bases, with 17 bases sitting between them. The CDR3 protein is CASSEGTSGTKTEAFF. In nucleotides, the CDR3 is TGTGCCAGCAGTGAAGGTACGTCTGGGACGAAAACTGAAGCTTTCTTT.

This rearrangement joins TRBV13 to TRBJ2-7; 8 bases align to TRBD1. With V trimmed by 1 base and J by 6 bases, 5 bases remained unmatched. Germline CDR1 is PRHDT and CDR2 is FYEKMQ (reference sequence). The CDR3 is 14 amino acids. CDR3 nucleotides: TGTGCCAGCAGCTTAGACAGGGGGAGACGCGAGCAGTACTTC. Protein: CASSLDRGRREQYF.

This clone was counted a few times. V and J are TRBV27 and TRBJ1-2; 8 nucleotides line up with TRBD1. J gave up 4 bases and V 6 bases, and 13 bases lay outside the gene matches. Germline V CDR1 and CDR2: MNHEY, SMNVEV (reference sequence). The CDR3 runs to 16 residues. CDR3 sequence (DNA): TGTGCCAGCAGGACAGATTCAGGGGGCTGGGGCTATGGCTACACCTTC. Its translation is CASRTDSGGWGYGYTF.

V is TRBV7-2 and J is TRBJ2-6; tentatively, D is TRBD2 (5 bases). The CDR3 length is 14 residues. Per the germline V gene, CDR1 is SGHTA and CDR2 is FQGNSA. V lost 7 bases, J lost 0 bases, and 7 bases lay in between. Written as DNA, the CDR3 is TGTGCCAGCAAACTAGGCTCTGGGGCCAACGTCCTGACTTTC. Amino acids: CASKLGSGANVLTF. Full variable domain (rest looked up from reference TRBV7-2 and TRBJ2-6): GAGVSQSPSNKVTEKGKDVELRCDPISGHTALYWYRQSLGQGLEFLIYFQGNSAPDKSGLPSDRFSAERTGGSVSTLTIQRTQQEDSAVYLCASKLGSGANVLTFGAGSRLTVL.

The chain has TRBV5-1 and TRBJ2-1, with D perhaps matching TRBD1 (6 bases). V dropped 1 base and J dropped 6 bases, with 17 bases sitting between them. The germline gives CDR1 SGHRS, CDR2 YFSETQ. This CDR3 contains 16 residues. The CDR3 loop reads CASSLSPGEISNEQFF. CDR3 DNA sequence: TGCGCCAGCAGCTTGTCCCCAGGGGAGATTAGCAATGAGCAGTTCTTC.

This sequence joins TRBV30 and TRBJ1-5; no definite D call. V dropped 2 bases and J dropped 3 bases, with 14 bases sitting between them. Germline loops: CDR1 GTSNPN, CDR2 SVGIG (reference sequence). CDR3 length: 15 amino acids. The CDR3 DNA is TGTGCCTGGAGTAGCCGGGGAATAGCCAATCAGCCCCAGCATTTT. Its protein product is CAWSSRGIANQPQHF. The whole variable domain, remainder taken from reference TRBV30 and TRBJ1-5, is SQTIHQWPATLVQPVGSPLSLECTVEGTSNPNLYWYRQAAGRGLQLLFYSVGIGQISSEVPQNLSASRPQDRQFILSSKKLLLSDSGFYLCAWSSRGIANQPQHFGDGTRLSIL.

The V call is TRBV4-1, the J call TRBJ1-1; D not certain. The CDR3 consists of 13 residues. V was cut by 4 bases and J by 4 bases, with 10 bases left in between. CDR1 and CDR2 (germline): MGHRA, YSYEKL. The CDR3 nucleotides read TGCGCCAGCAGCCCAAGACCTTTCACTGAAGCTTTCTTT. Encoded protein: CASSPRPFTEAFF.

The chain carries TRBV27 and TRBJ2-1; D is ambiguous. The CDR3 has 11 residues. V lost 5 bases and J 4 bases, leaving 3 bases between the germline ends. Per germline, CDR1 MNHEY and CDR2 SMNVEV (reference sequence). The CDR3 is CASSRYNEQFF. The CDR3 DNA follows: TGTGCCAGCAGTCGTTACAATGAGCAGTTCTTC.

This clone was seen more than once but under ten times. This rearrangement joins TRBV28 to TRBJ2-1, with D tentatively TRBD2 (6 bases). Germline CDR1 and CDR2: MDHEN and SYDVKM. The V end lost 8 bases, the J end lost 4 bases, and 15 bases lay between the germline ends. CDR3 length equals 14 residues. CDR3 nucleotides: TGTGCCAGCGGCCCCGGGGGAAGGTACAATGAGCAGTTCTTC. It translates to CASGPGGRYNEQFF. Supplemented by reference TRBV28 and TRBJ2-1, the full variable domain reads DVKVTQSSRYLVKRTGEKVFLECVQDMDHENMFWYRQDPGLGLRLIYFSYDVKMKEKGDIPEGYSVSREKKERFSLILESASTNQTSMYLCASGPGGRYNEQFFGPGTRLTVL.

This chain joins TRBV30 and TRBJ2-2, with a weak D call TRBD1 (6 bases). Trimming removed 5 bases at V and 1 base at J, with 14 bases between. The germline V gene has CDR1 GTSNPN and CDR2 SVGIG (reference sequence). The CDR3 spans 15 residues. The DNA of the CDR3 is TGTGCCTGGGAAAGGGGGAATCTGAACACCGGGGAGCTGTTTTTT. It translates to CAWERGNLNTGELFF.

The rearrangement uses TRBV15 and TRBJ1-4, with 8 bases that match TRBD1. Trimming at V came to 5 bases and at J to 8 bases, leaving 10 bases not matched to a gene. There are 15 residues in the CDR3. CDR1 is LNHNV, CDR2 YYDKDF, per germline (reference sequence). The CDR3 DNA reads as TGTGCCACCAGCCCCCGAGGACAGGGTGAGGAAAAACTGTTTTTT. Its translation: CATSPRGQGEEKLFF.

The gene calls are TRBV6-5 and TRBJ2-2; the match to TRBD2 covers 7 bases. The CDR3 runs to 15 residues. Germline V CDR1 and CDR2: MNHEY, SVGAGI. V lost 2 bases to trimming and J lost 4 bases; unmatched junction nucleotides: 4. CDR3 bases: TGTGCCAGCAGTTACGGCGGGAGCGGCACCGGGGAGCTGTTTTTT. Encoded protein: CASSYGGSGTGELFF.

The chain couples TRBV7-9 to TRBJ1-1, with a possible D match to TRBD1 (5 bases). Germline V gene lookup returns CDR1 SEHNR and CDR2 FQNEAQ (reference sequence). This CDR3 has 14 residues. V was clipped by 5 bases and J by 3 bases, with 13 bases between them. CDR3 sequence reads: CASSARGGDTEAFF. CDR3 nucleotides: TGTGCCAGCAGCGCCCGTGGGGGGGACACTGAAGCTTTCTTT.

The chain carries TRBV7-2 and TRBJ1-1; D not certain. In germline, CDR1 is SGHTA, CDR2 FQGNSA. Trimming shortened V by 3 bases and J by 0 bases, and 11 bases separated the two germline ends. This CDR3 contains 15 residues. The chain's CDR3 is CASSLSSQMNTEAFF. As DNA, the CDR3 is TGTGCCAGCAGCTTGTCGTCACAGATGAACACTGAAGCTTTCTTT.

This clone was detected ten times or more. J is TRBJ2-7 and V is TRBV5-1; no reliable D call. The germline V gene encodes CDR1 SGHRS and CDR2 YFSETQ. The CDR3 is made up of 14 amino acids. V was pared by 1 base and J by 1 base, with 9 bases between. The CDR3 region has the DNA TGCGCCAGCAGCTTGAATGTGGGATCCTACGAGCAGTACTTC. Translation: CASSLNVGSYEQYF.

The chain carries TRBV7-9 and TRBJ2-1; 8 nucleotides agree with TRBD2. The V gene end was trimmed by 1 base and the J gene end by 11 bases; junction bases not matched to a gene: 10. Germline-derived CDR1 and CDR2 are SEHNR and FQNEAQ (reference sequence). The CDR3 consists of 15 residues. CDR3 amino acids: CASSLVAAGDTKQFF. DNA for the CDR3: TGTGCCAGCAGCTTAGTGGCAGCGGGAGATACCAAGCAGTTCTTC.

This clone occurred a few times. The chain is built from TRBV14 and TRBJ1-2, with D unresolved. Trimming shortened V by 0 bases and J by 5 bases, and 10 bases separated the two germline ends. CDR1 is SGHDN and CDR2 is FVKESK in the germline V gene. This CDR3 has 14 residues. The CDR3 coding sequence is TGTGCCAGCAGCCAAGAGATGCAGACATATGGCTACACCTTC. This translates into CASSQEMQTYGYTF.

This clone was observed a handful of times. In nucleotides, the CDR3 is TGTGCCAGCAGCCAAGGACTAGCGGGAGCAGGCGAGCAGTACTTC. Its protein is CASSQGLAGAGEQYF. This rearrangement joins TRBV4-2 to TRBJ2-7; 12 bases are a match to TRBD2. The CDR3 has 15 residues. V lost 1 base and J lost 6; bases outside the gene matches: 4. Germline CDR1 and CDR2: LGHNA and YNFKEQ.

The sample holds a few counts of this clone. The rearrangement joins TRBV29-1 to TRBJ2-7, with D maybe TRBD1 (5 bases). With 5 bases removed from V and 3 bases from J, the gap between germline ends came to 8 bases. The CDR3 contains 11 residues. Germline V gene data show CDR1 as SQVTM and CDR2 as ANQGSEA. The CDR3 DNA reads as TGCAGCGTTCTCAGGGACTACGAGCAGTACTTC. Its translation is CSVLRDYEQYF.

V gene TRBV2 combines with J gene TRBJ2-3, with no clear D. The CDR3 runs to 13 residues. V was trimmed by 7 bases and J by 4 bases, leaving 12 bases between them. The germline CDR1 and CDR2 sequences are SNHLY and FYNNEI. CDR3 nucleotide sequence: TGTGCCAGCATCAACCGGGTAGCAGATACGCAGTATTTT. Amino acid sequence: CASINRVADTQYF. The full variable domain, completed using reference TRBV2 and TRBJ2-3, is EPEVTQTPSHQVTQMGQEVILRCVPISNHLYFYWYRQILGQKVEFLVSFYNNEISEKSEIFDDQFSVERPDGSNFTLKIRSTKLEDSAMYFCASINRVADTQYFGPGTRLTVL.

This chain connects TRBV10-3 to TRBJ2-1, with 10 bases that match TRBD1. Germline CDR1 ENHRY, CDR2 SYGVKD. After removal of 5 bases from V and 6 bases from J, the junction contained 1 base not matched to a gene. The CDR3 loop spans 13 amino acids. CDR3 sequence (DNA): TGTGCCATCAGTTGGGACAGGGGCAATGAGCAGTTCTTC. Residues: CAISWDRGNEQFF.

The V and J genes are TRBV4-2 and TRBJ2-3; 16 bases fit TRBD2. This CDR3 is built from 20 residues. V dropped 2 bases and J dropped 1; count of bases not matched to a gene: 9. Germline lookup yields CDR1 LGHNA and CDR2 YNFKEQ. The CDR3 is CASSQTLGTSGGARTDTQYF. In DNA form, the CDR3 reads TGTGCCAGCAGCCAAACTCTTGGGACTAGCGGGGGGGCGCGCACAGATACGCAGTATTTT.

This rearrangement joins TRBV5-6 to TRBJ2-2; no definite D call. The CDR3 spans 12 residues. Trimming took 4 bases from V and 7 from J, leaving 8 bases between them. Germline CDR1 reads SGHDT; CDR2 reads YYEEEE. The CDR3: CASSPPNGELFF. The CDR3 nucleotides read TGTGCCAGCAGCCCCCCTAACGGGGAGCTGTTTTTT.

The chain employs TRBV6-5 and TRBJ2-1; D not certain. There are 12 residues in the CDR3. V was trimmed by 5 bases and J by 15 bases, leaving 17 bases between them. Germline assignment: CDR1 MNHEY and CDR2 SVGAGI. CDR3 nucleotide sequence: TGTGCCAGCAGTGAAGCCCAGGTGACGGGGTTCTTC. Its translation: CASSEAQVTGFF.

The gene calls are TRBV7-2 and TRBJ2-5, with a possible D match to TRBD2 (5 bases). Per the germline V gene, CDR1 is SGHTA and CDR2 is FQGNSA. The CDR3 contains 17 residues. Trimming left V 2 bases short and J 4 bases short, with 20 bases between. The CDR3 loop reads CASSLRFGPTSSETQYF. The CDR3 DNA follows: TGTGCCAGCAGCTTAAGGTTCGGCCCTACTAGTTCAGAGACCCAGTACTTC.

This clone was detected many times. J is TRBJ1-2 and V is TRBV9; 9 nucleotides line up with TRBD1. Trimming cost V 0 bases and J 7 bases; bases outside gene matches: 4. CDR1 and CDR2 (germline): SGDLS, YYNGEE. This CDR3 contains 14 residues. The CDR3 sequence: CASSVGGTGFGYTF. CDR3 nucleotides: TGTGCCAGCAGCGTAGGGGGGACAGGGTTTGGCTACACCTTC.